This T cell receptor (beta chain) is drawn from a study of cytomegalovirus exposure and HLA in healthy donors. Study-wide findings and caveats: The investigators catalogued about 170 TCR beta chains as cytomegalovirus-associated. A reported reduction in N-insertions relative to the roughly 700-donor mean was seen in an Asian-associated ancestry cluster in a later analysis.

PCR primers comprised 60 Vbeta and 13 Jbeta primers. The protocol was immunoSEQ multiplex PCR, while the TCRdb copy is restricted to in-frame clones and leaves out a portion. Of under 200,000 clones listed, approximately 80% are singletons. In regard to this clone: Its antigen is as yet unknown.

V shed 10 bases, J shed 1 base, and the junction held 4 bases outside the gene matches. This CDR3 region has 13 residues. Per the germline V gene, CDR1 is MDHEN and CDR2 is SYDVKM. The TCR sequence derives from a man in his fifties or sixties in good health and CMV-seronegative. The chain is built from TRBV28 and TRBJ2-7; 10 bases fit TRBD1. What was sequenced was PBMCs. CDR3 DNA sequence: TGTGCCATACGGACAGGGGGGTCCTACGAGCAGTACTTC. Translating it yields CAIRTGGSYEQYF.